What follows describes a single TCR beta chain. Antigen specificity is unknown. This entry comes from a study of T cells expressing NK-cell markers. Study context: The study drew TCR beta repertoires from sorted CD3+CD56+NKG2C+, CD3+CD56+NKG2C- and CD3+CD56-NKG2C+ T cells. Study outcomes and limitations: It is unclear if expanded NKG2C-expressing clones target HCMV antigens. Where several donors were concerned, these clonotypes also led the CD3+CD56-NKG2C+ fraction.

The CDR3 loop spans 15 amino acids. The germline gives CDR1 DFQATT, CDR2 SNEGSKA (reference sequence). TCRdb re-called the 5' RACE reads, yielding one record per CDR3 amino acid sequence without DNA. This sample's table reports over 100,000 distinct CDR3 sequences. This rearrangement joins TRBV20-1 to TRBJ2-2; absent DNA, TCRdb's TRBD2 call cannot be checked. Sequencing used blood T cells: a sorted CD56 or NKG2C T cell subset, CD4+ or CD8+ T cells, or bulk PBMC T cells (not recorded which). This sequence was found in a woman aged 18-70 years in good health. CDR3 amino acids: CSALVAGENTGELFF.